This T cell receptor beta chain was sequenced for a study of blood T cell repertoires in COVID-19 (dated by TCRdb to between 2020 and 2021). For context, the study as a whole: The collaborator samples originated in the United States, Italy and Spain and spanned the acute and convalescent phases of COVID-19. The prospective study material was composed of cDNA or gDNA derived from T cells, B-cell-depleted T cells, or PBMCs. The repertoires were released in a freely available public database intended as a resource for research on the immune response to SARS-CoV-2. Samples were obtained from the ongoing ImmuneRACE study (first 160 participants) and from 1,000 to 1,500 subjects provided by 6 global collaborators. Where HLA class I and class II types were available, the types were taken from metadata supplied by the sample provider, not from assay-based typing. Nearly every sample came with metadata listing a de-identified subject ID, COVID-19 status, age in years and sex. Subjects who had been exposed to COVID-19, were actively infected with it, or had recovered from it provided the deeply sampled blood TCRbeta repertoires that made up the dataset. Study-level results and caveats: How much clinical and demographic metadata was included differed by source and by participant, and the metadata was provided uncurated.

In the prospective study, participants were roughly 18 to 100 years old, resided in 20 to 30 geographic areas of the United States, and were enrolled through a virtual design. Cohort assignment in the prospective study relied on participant-reported clinical history from a screening survey and a study questionnaire. Recovered participants in ImmuneRACE Cohort 3 were defined by two consecutive negative NP/OP PCR tests, clearance by a healthcare professional, or resolution of symptoms. Mobile phlebotomists in the prospective study collected whole blood, serum and a nasopharyngeal or oropharyngeal swab from every participant. Prospective study participants could optionally give additional blood draws and questionnaires over a roughly 2-month period. Before DNA extraction, blood samples from the prospective study were shipped at room temperature or frozen. Of note for this clone: The target of this receptor is not known. Base-call qualities are not available, and no considerably larger clone is one nucleotide away.

Via the germline V gene, CDR1 is SGHTA and CDR2 FQGTGA. The CDR3 runs 13 amino acids, cysteine and phenylalanine included. Left in the record is the CDR3 DNA by itself, 39 bases read in frame from the first base. The junction carries 4 bases between V and J, which are trimmed by 4 bases and 0 bases respectively. TCRbeta CDR3 regions were amplified from genomic DNA by means of the immunoSEQ Assay, a bias-controlled multiplex PCR. The authors processed their data as follows. The number of nucleated cells in each sample was estimated by amplification of reference gene primers within the assay. To quantify the absolute abundance of each unique TCRbeta CDR3 rearrangement, sequence reads were collapsed and filtered. For each sample, productive Simpson clonality was calculated as the square root of Simpson's diversity index across productive rearrangements. Not all clones reach the TCRdb copy of this immuneACCESS table, which keeps in-frame sequences only. Checked studies attribute under half of the gap to unresolved V genes and leave the rest unexplained. That table furnishes V, J and clone size, whereas the DNA furnished D and trimming. Across this sample there are hundreds of thousands of clones, with approximately 90% seen only once. Together, the top ten hold roughly 1% of the sample.

Here the chain combines TRBV7-3 and TRBJ1-3, with the D gene uncertain. Sequences were obtained from PBMCs or T cells enriched from blood (not recorded which). The origin of this receptor is a man aged 18 to 29 who had recovered from COVID-19. The nucleotide sequence is given as TGTGCCAGCAGCTCGAGCTCTGGAAACACCATATATTTT. This gives the protein CASSSSSGNTIYF.